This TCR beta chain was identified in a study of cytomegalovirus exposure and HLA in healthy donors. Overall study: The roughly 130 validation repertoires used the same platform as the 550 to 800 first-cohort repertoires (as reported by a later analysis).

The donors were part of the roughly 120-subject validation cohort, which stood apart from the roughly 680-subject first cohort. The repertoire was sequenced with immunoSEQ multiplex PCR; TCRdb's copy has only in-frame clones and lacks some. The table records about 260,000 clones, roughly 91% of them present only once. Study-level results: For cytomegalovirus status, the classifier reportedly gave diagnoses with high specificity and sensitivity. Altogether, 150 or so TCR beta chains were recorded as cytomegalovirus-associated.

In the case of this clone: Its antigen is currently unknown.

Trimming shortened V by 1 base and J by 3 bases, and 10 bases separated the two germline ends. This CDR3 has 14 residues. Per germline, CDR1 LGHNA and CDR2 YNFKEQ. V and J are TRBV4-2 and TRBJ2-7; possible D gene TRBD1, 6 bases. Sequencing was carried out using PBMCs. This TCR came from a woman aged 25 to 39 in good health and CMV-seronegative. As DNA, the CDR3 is TGTGCCAGCAGCCAAGGCCCGGACAGCTACGAGCAGTACTTC. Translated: CASSQGPDSYEQYF.